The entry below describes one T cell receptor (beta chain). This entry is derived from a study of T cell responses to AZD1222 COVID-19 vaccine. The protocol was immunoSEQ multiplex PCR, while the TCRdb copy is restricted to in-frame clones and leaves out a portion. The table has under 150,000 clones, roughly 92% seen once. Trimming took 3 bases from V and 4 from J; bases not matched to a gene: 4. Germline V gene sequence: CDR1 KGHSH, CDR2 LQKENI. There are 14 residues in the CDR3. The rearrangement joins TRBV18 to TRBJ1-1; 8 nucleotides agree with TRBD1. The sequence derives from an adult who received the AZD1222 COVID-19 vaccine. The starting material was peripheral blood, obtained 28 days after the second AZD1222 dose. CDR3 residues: CASSPAGGLTEAFF. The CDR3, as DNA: TGTGCCAGCTCACCCGCAGGGGGCCTCACTGAAGCTTTCTTT.